What follows are 14 T cell receptor beta chains derived from one specimen sequenced in a study of cytomegalovirus exposure and HLA in healthy donors. Amplification used 60 Vbeta primers and 13 Jbeta primers. Profiling relied on immunoSEQ multiplex PCR, and the TCRdb table lists in-frame clones only, not all of them. The table has about 84,000 clones, about three quarters seen once. The specimen was PBMCs. The receptors were sampled from a male donor in good health and CMV-seropositive.

The genes are TRBV2 and TRBJ2-2; TRBD1 aligns across 7 bases. Germline lookup yields CDR1 SNHLY and CDR2 FYNNEI. V shed 6 bases, J shed 2 bases, and the junction held 6 bases outside the gene matches. This CDR3 has 15 residues. This chain's CDR3 is CASRKGTANTGELFF. Here the CDR3 DNA reads TGTGCCAGCAGAAAAGGGACAGCCAACACCGGGGAGCTGTTTTTT. The whole variable domain, remainder taken from reference TRBV2 and TRBJ2-2, is EPEVTQTPSHQVTQMGQEVILRCVPISNHLYFYWYRQILGQKVEFLVSFYNNEISEKSEIFDDQFSVERPDGSNFTLKIRSTKLEDSAMYFCASRKGTANTGELFFGEGSRLTVL.

This chain uses TRBV5-6 with TRBJ2-2; 8 bases fit TRBD1. The CDR3 contains 15 residues. The V and J ends lost 5 bases and 1 base, in that order; junction bases with no gene match: 4. Per germline, CDR1 SGHDT and CDR2 YYEEEE. The CDR3 coding sequence is TGTGCCAGCAGACAAACAGGGGGGAACACCGGGGAGCTGTTTTTT. Translated: CASRQTGGNTGELFF. The full variable domain, in which reference TRBV5-6 and TRBJ2-2 provide the parts outside the CDR3, is DAGVTQSPTHLIKTRGQQVTLRCSPKSGHDTVSWYQQALGQGPQFIFQYYEEEERQRGNFPDRFSGHQFPNYSSELNVNALLLGDSALYLCASRQTGGNTGELFFGEGSRLTVL.

The CDR3 sequence is CASSFIGGSAGYTF. The CDR3 region has the DNA TGCGCCAGCAGCTTCATAGGAGGTTCGGCGGGCTACACCTTC. This chain joins TRBV5-1 and TRBJ1-2; no reliable D call. This CDR3 region has 14 residues. Germline lookup yields CDR1 SGHRS and CDR2 YFSETQ. Trimming stripped 2 bases from V and 8 bases from J, with 16 bases between.

The genes are TRBV28 and TRBJ1-1; possible D gene TRBD1, 5 bases. The ends were cut back, 4 bases at V and 6 bases at J, with 27 bases in the middle. The CDR3 consists of 18 residues. The germline V gene has CDR1 MDHEN and CDR2 SYDVKM. CDR3 residues: CASSSFRRGIPGLAEAFF. The DNA for the CDR3 is TGTGCCAGCAGTTCGTTTAGGAGAGGGATTCCGGGACTCGCTGAAGCTTTCTTT.

The chain links TRBV5-1 to TRBJ2-7; D unresolved. The germline V gene encodes CDR1 SGHRS and CDR2 YFSETQ. Trimming pared 4 bases from V and 0 bases from J, leaving 8 bases between. The CDR3 totals 13 residues. CDR3 amino acids: CASSPWSSYEQYF. CDR3 DNA sequence: TGCGCCAGCAGCCCATGGAGCTCCTACGAGCAGTACTTC.

The rearrangement uses TRBV5-4 and TRBJ1-1; D may be TRBD1 (6 bases). In germline, CDR1 is SGHNT, CDR2 YYREEE (reference sequence). This CDR3 region has 15 residues. Trimming removed 0 bases at V and 1 base at J, with 10 bases between. CDR3 sequence: CASSLAARGNTEAFF. CDR3 DNA sequence: TGTGCCAGCAGCTTGGCCGCCAGGGGGAACACTGAAGCTTTCTTT.

The chain is built from TRBV7-3 and TRBJ1-1; D perhaps matches TRBD1 (6 bases). Germline values: CDR1 SGHTA, CDR2 FQGTGA. This CDR3 contains 14 residues. V was cut by 5 bases and J by 2 bases, with 12 bases left in between. The CDR3 coding sequence is TGTGCCAGCAGCCAGGGGAATACAAACACTGAAGCTTTCTTT. Translated: CASSQGNTNTEAFF. Full variable domain (rest looked up from reference TRBV7-3 and TRBJ1-1): GAGVSQTPSNKVTEKGKYVELRCDPISGHTALYWYRQSLGQGPEFLIYFQGTGAADDSGLPNDRFFAVRPEGSVSTLKIQRTERGDSAVYLCASSQGNTNTEAFFGQGTRLTVV.

The J gene is TRBJ2-7, the V gene TRBV4-1; 10 bases map to TRBD1. This CDR3 has 15 amino acids. V lost 4 bases to trimming and J lost 4 bases; unmatched junction nucleotides: 7. Germline CDR1 reads MGHRA; CDR2 reads YSYEKL. This CDR3 reads CASSPTTGGWYEQYF. DNA of the CDR3: TGCGCCAGCAGCCCCACGACAGGGGGCTGGTACGAGCAGTACTTC.

This sequence joins TRBV21-1 and TRBJ2-7; the DNA was not used to check the table's D call, TRBD1. TRBV21-1 is designated a pseudogene. CDR3 length: 17 amino acids. The CDR3 nucleotides are TGTGCCAGCAGCAAAGCTGTCCCCGGGACAGGGCACTACGAGCAGTACTTC. Translating gives CASSKAVPGTGHYEQYF.

This clone turned up a few times. The gene calls are TRBV28 and TRBJ2-5; D may be TRBD2 (5 bases). V lost 5 bases and J 7 bases, leaving 20 bases between the germline ends. The germline V gene encodes CDR1 MDHEN and CDR2 SYDVKM. This CDR3 spans 15 amino acids. The CDR3 DNA sequence: TGTGCCAGCAGTCCGGGCGGGCTAGCCCTTGGGACCCAGTACTTC. This translates into CASSPGGLALGTQYF.

The rearrangement joins TRBV4-1 to TRBJ2-7; tentative D call: TRBD2 (6 bases). Germline CDR1 MGHRA, CDR2 YSYEKL. V dropped 4 bases and J dropped 4 bases, with 14 bases sitting between them. The CDR3 spans 14 residues. The CDR3 region has the DNA TGCGCCAGCAGCCCACTAGCTGGAGTGTACGAGCAGTACTTC. It encodes CASSPLAGVYEQYF.

The rearrangement joins TRBV5-4 to TRBJ2-5, with 9 positions matching TRBD1. Germline-derived CDR1 and CDR2 are SGHNT and YYREEE (reference sequence). The CDR3 runs 18 residues. J gave up 0 bases and V 0 bases, and 9 bases lay outside the gene matches. CDR3 nucleotide sequence: TGTGCCAGCAGCTTGGGGTTCGGGGGACAGGGATACCAAGAGACCCAGTACTTC. Translating gives CASSLGFGGQGYQETQYF.

DNA for the CDR3: TGTGCCAGTAGTATGTGGGGCGCAACTAATGAAAAACTGTTTTTT. This sequence encodes CASSMWGATNEKLFF. The chain employs TRBV19 and TRBJ1-4; a possible D gene is TRBD1 (5 bases). Germline V gene lookup returns CDR1 LNHDA and CDR2 SQIVND (reference sequence). V lost 3 bases, J lost 0 bases, and 8 bases lay in between. The CDR3 sequence is 15 residues long. The full variable domain, with the rest looked up from reference TRBV19 and TRBJ1-4, is DGGITQSPKYLFRKEGQNVTLSCEQNLNHDAMYWYRQDPGQGLRLIYYSQIVNDFQKGDIAEGYSVSREKKESFPLTVTSAQKNPTAFYLCASSMWGATNEKLFFGSGTQLSVL.

The chain has TRBV13 and TRBJ1-5, with TRBD1 matching 7 bases. Germline-derived CDR1 and CDR2 are PRHDT and FYEKMQ (reference sequence). The CDR3 totals 13 residues. With V trimmed by 6 bases and J by 6 bases, 5 bases remained unmatched. CDR3 DNA sequence: TGTGCCAGCAGACAGGGGACCTCTCAGCCCCAGCATTTT. This gives the protein CASRQGTSQPQHF.